Below, 20 T cell receptor beta chains from the same sample are listed, as sequenced in a study of tumour-infiltrating T cells in Burkitt lymphoma. Produced via immunoSEQ multiplex PCR; TCRdb's table is partial and in-frame only. The data hold thousands of clones, with roughly 15% observed a single time. The sample comprised tumor tissue. These receptor sequences come from a human donor with Burkitt lymphoma.

This chain uses TRBV4-2 with TRBJ1-3, with 7 bases that match TRBD1. The CDR3 extends over 15 amino acids. The J segment lost 0 bases and the V segment lost 8 bases, leaving 7 bases of the junction unmatched. CDR1 and CDR2 (germline): LGHNA, YNFKEQ. As DNA, the CDR3 is TGTGCCAGCGGGGGGACAGCGGGCTCTGGAAACACCATATATTTT. Protein: CASGGTAGSGNTIYF.

This clone turned up a few times. This chain connects TRBV28 to TRBJ1-5, with D possibly TRBD1 on 6 matching bases. V lost 10 bases, J lost 8 bases, and 21 bases lay in between. The germline CDR1 and CDR2 sequences are MDHEN and SYDVKM. This CDR3 is 14 amino acids long. As DNA, the CDR3 is TGTGCCACTATGCTTCCAGGGGAAGAGAAGCCCCAGCATTTT. This encodes CATMLPGEEKPQHF.

This rearrangement joins TRBV2 to TRBJ1-1; D unclear. Trimming left V 4 bases short and J 2 bases short, with 8 bases between. Germline CDR1 is SNHLY and CDR2 is FYNNEI. This CDR3 comprises 13 residues. The DNA of the CDR3 is TGTGCCAGCAGTGTAGAGTCAAACACTGAAGCTTTCTTT. Translation: CASSVESNTEAFF. Looking up the rest from reference TRBV2 and TRBJ1-1 gives the full variable domain: EPEVTQTPSHQVTQMGQEVILRCVPISNHLYFYWYRQILGQKVEFLVSFYNNEISEKSEIFDDQFSVERPDGSNFTLKIRSTKLEDSAMYFCASSVESNTEAFFGQGTRLTVV.

The J gene is TRBJ1-1, the V gene TRBV9; TRBD1 might be the D (5 bases). V lost 0 bases and J lost 1, with 13 bases in between. CDR3 length: 16 residues. CDR1 SGDLS and CDR2 YYNGEE come from the germline V gene. The CDR3 region has the DNA TGTGCCAGCAGCGTAGGGGGAGGGACGCCGAACACTGAAGCTTTCTTT. Translating gives CASSVGGGTPNTEAFF.

This clone was detected a few times. The gene calls are TRBV4-3 and TRBJ2-3, with 10 bases matching TRBD1. The V segment lost 1 base and the J segment 1 base; nucleotides outside the gene matches: 14. This CDR3 contains 20 residues. Germline V gene lookup returns CDR1 LGHNA and CDR2 YSLEER. CDR3 sequence reads: CASSQGIRDRGEGGTDTQYF. Written as DNA, the CDR3 is TGCGCCAGCAGCCAAGGAATCCGGGACAGGGGAGAGGGTGGCACAGATACGCAGTATTTT.

The genes are TRBV19 and TRBJ2-2; 8 nucleotides match TRBD1. The J segment lost 7 bases and the V segment lost 6 bases, leaving 7 bases of the junction unmatched. CDR1 LNHDA and CDR2 SQIVND come from the germline V gene (reference sequence). The CDR3 is 14 residues long. The CDR3 spells CASRVQGAGGELFF. CDR3 sequence (DNA): TGTGCCAGTAGGGTGCAGGGGGCGGGCGGGGAGCTGTTTTTT.

V and J are TRBV18 and TRBJ1-1; D gene ambiguous. Germline CDR1 KGHSH, CDR2 LQKENI. CDR3 size: 13 residues. The V and J ends lost 3 bases and 5 bases respectively, with 10 bases between them. The CDR3 spells CASSPEGLTEAFF. Written as DNA, the CDR3 is TGTGCCAGCTCACCGGAGGGATTGACTGAAGCTTTCTTT.

The CDR3 DNA is TGTGCCAGCAGCCTCCGGGAGGTTAGATATGGCTACACCTTC. It encodes CASSLREVRYGYTF. The rearrangement joins TRBV7-2 to TRBJ1-2; D not certain. Germline V lookup: CDR1 SGHTA, CDR2 FQGNSA. The CDR3 totals 14 residues. V lost 5 bases, J lost 5 bases, and 15 bases lay in between.

This clone was recorded a few times. The V gene is TRBV6-1, the J gene TRBJ2-7; weak D call: TRBD1 (6 bases). Germline loops: CDR1 MNHNS, CDR2 SASEGT. V shed 3 bases and J shed 4 bases, with 16 bases lying between them. The CDR3 covers 15 residues. Here the CDR3 reads CASSDRQEDFYEQYF. The CDR3 coding sequence is TGTGCCAGCAGTGATCGACAGGAGGATTTTTACGAGCAGTACTTC.

This clone turned up a few times. The J gene is TRBJ2-1, the V gene TRBV9; 8 positions match TRBD2. Germline CDR1 is SGDLS and CDR2 is YYNGEE. V was clipped by 4 bases and J by 6 bases; unmatched bases: 9. The CDR3 spans 15 residues. The DNA of the CDR3 is TGTGCCAGCAGCCGCGGGCTAGCGGGTGGCAATGAGCAGTTCTTC. Translating it yields CASSRGLAGGNEQFF.

There are a few counts of this clone. J is TRBJ2-5 and V is TRBV10-3; 8 bases are shared with TRBD2. CDR3 size: 16 residues. Germline V gene sequence: CDR1 ENHRY, CDR2 SYGVKD. Germline trimming cut 2 bases from V and 1 base from J; bases unmatched to any gene: 6. The CDR3 region has the DNA TGTGCCATCAGTGAGCCCCCGGGACTAGGCCAAGAGACCCAGTACTTC. Translated: CAISEPPGLGQETQYF.

This chain uses TRBV25-1 with TRBJ2-1; D may be TRBD2 (6 bases). The CDR3 is 16 residues long. Trimming removed 4 bases from V and 0 bases from J, with 13 bases in between. Per the germline V gene, CDR1 is MGHDK and CDR2 is SYGVNS. The CDR3 DNA reads as TGTGCCAGCAGTGGAGCCCGGGGGATCTCCTACAATGAGCAGTTCTTC. Amino acid sequence: CASSGARGISYNEQFF.

This clone showed up just a few times. The rearrangement links TRBV29-1 to TRBJ2-1; D is ambiguous. The germline V and J ends were trimmed by 7 bases and 6 bases, with 7 bases remaining between them. The CDR3 spans 10 residues. Per germline, CDR1 SQVTM and CDR2 ANQGSEA. CDR3 DNA: TGCAGCGGGGGTGGCAATGAGCAGTTCTTC. Protein: CSGGGNEQFF.

The gene calls are TRBV7-3 and TRBJ2-7; 13 bases align to TRBD2. The germline V gene encodes CDR1 SGHTA and CDR2 FQGTGA. The V gene end was trimmed by 5 bases and the J gene end by 0 bases; junction bases not matched to a gene: 13. The CDR3 sequence is 19 residues long. The CDR3 sequence is CASSADDSTSGGPSYEQYF. The CDR3 nucleotides are TGTGCCAGCAGCGCAGACGACTCGACTAGCGGGGGGCCCTCCTACGAGCAGTACTTC.

This clone was seen only a few times. The chain recombines TRBV6-5 with TRBJ2-3, with 10 bases matching TRBD2. Germline-derived CDR1 and CDR2 are MNHEY and SVGAGI. Losses at the gene ends were 7 bases for V and 5 bases for J; bases not matched to a gene: 6. The CDR3 totals 14 residues. The CDR3 loop reads CASTRTSGRDTQYF. The DNA for the CDR3 is TGTGCCAGCACTAGGACTAGCGGTAGAGATACGCAGTATTTT.

With regard to this clone: At one boundary the junction diverges from the germline segment, which might be a read error. The chain couples TRBV6-1 to TRBJ1-2, with TRBD1 matching over 7 bases. The CDR3 spans 13 residues. Per germline, CDR1 MNHNS and CDR2 SASEGT. The CDR3 loop is CASSEAGGNGYTF. The DNA for the CDR3 is TGTGCCAGCAGTGAAGCAGGGGGCAATGGCTACACTTTC.

This clone was counted between two and nine times. The chain uses TRBV9 and TRBJ2-7; TRBD2 agrees at 8 bases. Germline V gives CDR1 SGDLS, CDR2 YYNGEE. The CDR3 length is 14 residues. With V trimmed by 5 bases and J by 2 bases, 6 bases remained unmatched. The CDR3, as DNA: TGTGCCAGCAGTGCGGGGGGCGGTCCCTACGAGCAGTACTTC. This sequence encodes CASSAGGGPYEQYF. The full variable domain, its missing parts supplied by reference TRBV9 and TRBJ2-7, is DSGVTQTPKHLITATGQRVTLRCSPRSGDLSVYWYQQSLDQGLQFLIQYYNGEERAKGNILERFSAQQFPDLHSELNLSSLELGDSALYFCASSAGGGPYEQYFGPGTRLTVT.

The V gene is TRBV13, the J gene TRBJ2-5, with TRBD2 matching 11 bases. This CDR3 has 17 amino acids. With V trimmed by 0 bases and J by 5 bases, 8 bases remained unmatched. Germline lookup yields CDR1 PRHDT and CDR2 FYEKMQ (reference sequence). DNA of the CDR3: TGTGCCAGCAGCTTAGGGGCTAGCGGGGGGCCGGAGGAGACCCAGTACTTC. The encoded protein is CASSLGASGGPEETQYF.

This clone has just a few counts. The chain has TRBV11-3 and TRBJ2-1; D assignment may be TRBD1 or TRBD2 (6 bases each). This CDR3 has 12 residues. The germline gives CDR1 SGHNT, CDR2 YENEEA. The V and J ends lost 6 bases and 9 bases respectively, with 12 bases between them. The CDR3 reads CASRIKGGEQFF. The CDR3, as DNA: TGTGCCAGCAGAATAAAGGGGGGTGAGCAGTTCTTC.

A few counts support this clone. Different DNA sequences within this sample yield the same CDR3. The rearrangement joins TRBV30 to TRBJ1-2; D call uncertain. The CDR3 runs to 15 residues. V dropped 3 bases and J dropped 3 bases, with 17 bases sitting between them. The germline gives CDR1 GTSNPN, CDR2 SVGIG (reference sequence). This chain's CDR3 is CAWRRSGMQDYGYTF. CDR3 DNA: TGTGCCTGGAGGCGGAGCGGCATGCAGGACTATGGCTACACCTTC.